The 19 T cell receptor beta chains reported below all come from one sample, sequenced in a study of CD8+CD57+ T cells in acquired aplastic anemia. Investigators profiled TCR beta VDJ and CDR3 from genomic DNA template. Via MiXCR, TCRdb re-called the reads, giving one row per CDR3 protein. The sample records hundreds of thousands of distinct CDR3 sequences, about half being singletons. Patients sequenced had flow cytometry evidence of CD8+CD57+ cell expansion. The sequenced material came from sorted CD4+, CD8+, or CD8+CD57+ T cells (not recorded which) from PBMCs. The source is a human donor with aplastic anemia.

This clonotype turned up a few times. The gene calls are TRBV3-1 and TRBJ1-2; tentatively, D is TRBD1 (5 bases). Trimming cost V 4 bases and J 1 base, with 10 bases left between them. The CDR3 totals 14 residues. Germline V lookup: CDR1 LGHDT, CDR2 YNNKEL (reference sequence). The CDR3 loop reads CASSPHGGNYGYTF. Here the CDR3 DNA reads TGTGCCAGCAGCCCTCACGGGGGTAACTATGGCTACACCTTC.

About this clonotype itself: No conserved phenylalanine or tryptophan is present at the end of the CDR3, so a read error is the likely explanation. The gene calls are TRBV15 and TRBJ1-2, with TRBD1 identical over 7 bases. This CDR3 comprises 13 residues. Germline CDR1 LNHNV, CDR2 YYDKDF (reference sequence). J was trimmed by 4 bases and V by 3 bases; bases with no gene match: 2. The CDR3, as DNA: TGTGCCACCAGCAGGACAGGGAGCTATGGCTACACCTCC. Translation gives CATSRTGSYGYTS.

This clonotype was observed at least ten times. The chain employs TRBV30 and TRBJ2-7, with 7 bases lining up with TRBD1. Trimming cost V 4 bases and J 3 bases; bases outside gene matches: 9. Germline lookup yields CDR1 GTSNPN and CDR2 SVGIG (reference sequence). The CDR3 length is 14 residues. The CDR3 coding sequence is TGTGCCTGGAAGCCGCGCCGGGACAGCTACGAGCAGTACTTC. Protein sequence: CAWKPRRDSYEQYF.

This chain uses TRBV12-5 with TRBJ2-3, with D possibly being TRBD1 or TRBD2 (5 bases each). The V end was cut by 2 bases, the J end by 11 bases, with 8 bases between. Looked up from germline, CDR1 is LGHNT and CDR2 is FRNRAP. This CDR3 spans 11 amino acids. The CDR3 nucleotides are TGTGCTAGTGGTTTGTTGGGGGAGCAGTATTTT. Protein sequence: CASGLLGEQYF.

The chain is built from TRBV28 and TRBJ1-1; D remains unclear. The CDR3 totals 14 residues. Germline V CDR1 and CDR2: MDHEN, SYDVKM. The V gene lost 5 bases and the J gene lost 5 bases, with 15 bases spanning the gap. The CDR3 nucleotides read TGTGCCAGCAGTCCCCTCACGGCTTCAACTGAAGCTTTCTTT. Translated, it gives CASSPLTASTEAFF. The whole variable domain, filled in from reference TRBV28 and TRBJ1-1, reads DVKVTQSSRYLVKRTGEKVFLECVQDMDHENMFWYRQDPGLGLRLIYFSYDVKMKEKGDIPEGYSVSREKKERFSLILESASTNQTSMYLCASSPLTASTEAFFGQGTRLTVV.

This clonotype has at least ten counts. This sequence joins TRBV3-1 and TRBJ1-2, with unresolved D. V gave up 3 bases and J gave up 4 bases, with 9 bases separating them. In germline, CDR1 is LGHDT, CDR2 YNNKEL (reference sequence). The CDR3 consists of 13 residues. The CDR3 region has the DNA TGTGCCAGCAGCCACCCGGACCTCTATGGCTACACCTTC. Translation: CASSHPDLYGYTF.

This clonotype was recorded at least ten times. The V gene is TRBV6-6, the J gene TRBJ1-6, with 8 bases matching TRBD1. The CDR3 consists of 17 residues. Germline lookup yields CDR1 MNHNY and CDR2 SVGAGI (reference sequence). J gave up 5 bases and V 2 bases, and 8 bases lay outside the gene matches. The CDR3 DNA is TGTGCCAGCAGTTACCAGACCCAGGGGGCGGATAATTCACCCCTCCACTTT. Its protein product is CASSYQTQGADNSPLHF.

This clonotype was found a few times. This chain's CDR3 is CASSPIRDSRQETQYF. In nucleotides, the CDR3 is TGTGCCAGCAGTCCTATCCGGGACAGCCGACAAGAGACCCAGTACTTC. This rearrangement joins TRBV6-1 to TRBJ2-5, with TRBD1 matching 7 bases. The CDR3 spans 16 residues. Trimming cost V 5 bases and J 2 bases; bases outside gene matches: 11. CDR1 is MNHNS and CDR2 is SASEGT in the germline V gene.

Concerning this clonotype itself: This may arise from a read error, as a much more abundant clone is one base away. V gene TRBV6-2 or TRBV6-3 combines with J gene TRBJ2-3; 7 bases match TRBD1. Germline V gene lookup returns CDR1 MNHEY and CDR2 SVGEGT. Trimming took 2 bases from V and 8 from J; bases not matched to a gene: 4. This CDR3 is built from 13 residues. CDR3 nucleotides: TGTGCCAGCAGTTACGGGACAGTCGGTACGCAGTATTTT. It yields the protein CASSYGTVGTQYF.

The DNA for the CDR3 is TGTGCCAGCAGCCCTCGTAATGGGGGAGGTAGCTACACCTTC. It translates to CASSPRNGGGSYTF. The chain is built from TRBV7-3 and TRBJ1-2; maybe TRBD1 (5 bases). V was cut by 5 bases and J by 9 bases, with 19 bases left in between. Germline lookup yields CDR1 SGHTA and CDR2 FQGTGA. The CDR3 covers 14 residues.

Remarks on this clonotype: A read error is possible here, since a much larger clone lies one base away. The missing conserved phenylalanine or tryptophan at the end of this CDR3 makes a read error likely. This chain links TRBV6-5 with TRBJ2-7; TRBD1 aligns across 8 bases. V lost 3 bases to trimming and J lost 2 bases; unmatched junction nucleotides: 6. The CDR3 sequence is 15 residues long. Looked up from germline, CDR1 is MNHEY and CDR2 is SVGAGI. CDR3: CASSYQGASAYEQYS. Here the CDR3 DNA reads TGTGCCAGCAGTTATCAGGGGGCATCGGCCTACGAGCAGTACTCC.

In its sample, this clonotype was seen many times. The V and J genes are TRBV6-5 and TRBJ2-5; TRBD2 might be the D (6 bases). Germline lookup yields CDR1 MNHEY and CDR2 SVGAGI. The V gene lost 0 bases and the J gene lost 4 bases, with 9 bases spanning the gap. There are 14 residues in the CDR3. The CDR3 DNA sequence: TGTGCCAGCAGTTACTCGACCGGGGGAGAGACCCAGTACTTC. Translating it yields CASSYSTGGETQYF.

About this clonotype itself: A much larger clone is a single base away; this may be a read error. The CDR3 region has the DNA TGTGCCAGCAGTGAAATGACGGGGGCGGCTCATGGCTACACCTTC. Encoded protein: CASSEMTGAAHGYTF. The rearrangement uses TRBV6-5 and TRBJ1-2; a weak D match, TRBD1 (6 bases). This CDR3 has 15 amino acids. V was clipped by 5 bases and J by 6 bases, with 19 bases between them. CDR1 and CDR2 from the germline V gene are MNHEY and SVGAGI.

This clonotype was seen just once. The genes are TRBV9 and TRBJ2-2; D is uncertain. The CDR3 extends over 12 amino acids. V lost 4 bases and J 9 bases, leaving 10 bases between the germline ends. Looked up from germline, CDR1 is SGDLS and CDR2 is YYNGEE. CDR3 in amino acids: CASSQSSRELFF. The DNA for the CDR3 is TGTGCCAGCAGCCAATCATCCAGGGAGCTGTTTTTT.

This clonotype was found many times. The chain joins TRBV11-2 to TRBJ1-1; a weak D match, TRBD1 (6 bases). V was trimmed by 2 bases and J by 2 bases, leaving 12 bases between them. Germline lookup yields CDR1 SGHAT and CDR2 FQNNGV. This CDR3 is built from 15 residues. The CDR3 sequence is CASSLQQGPNTEAFF. The CDR3 nucleotides read TGTGCCAGCAGCTTACAACAGGGCCCCAACACTGAAGCTTTCTTT.

This chain links TRBV25-1 with TRBJ2-7; tentatively, D is TRBD1 (6 bases). The CDR3 covers 16 residues. Looked up from germline, CDR1 is MGHDK and CDR2 is SYGVNS. V was cut by 3 bases and J by 4 bases, with 19 bases left in between. Here the CDR3 reads CASSDPKRDTQYEQYF. The CDR3 DNA follows: TGTGCCAGCAGTGATCCCAAAAGGGACACCCAGTACGAGCAGTACTTC.

The table lists this clonotype with many counts. The chain recombines TRBV6-5 with TRBJ2-5; D remains unclear. There are 13 residues in the CDR3. Trimming removed 6 bases from V and 5 bases from J, with 13 bases in between. In germline, CDR1 is MNHEY, CDR2 SVGAGI. The CDR3 bases are TGTGCCAGCAGCCGCCCCGGGCAGGAGACCCAGTACTTC. Translated: CASSRPGQETQYF.

The chain uses TRBV5-1 and TRBJ1-6; maybe TRBD1 (5 bases). The CDR3 spans 15 residues. In germline, CDR1 is SGHRS, CDR2 YFSETQ. The germline V and J ends were trimmed by 4 bases and 11 bases, with 19 bases remaining between them. This CDR3 is CASSGGLGTNPPLHF. The CDR3 coding sequence is TGCGCCAGCAGCGGGGGATTAGGGACTAACCCACCCCTCCACTTT.

This chain connects TRBV6-5 to TRBJ2-3; maybe TRBD2 (7 bases). The V gene's germline CDR1 is MNHEY and CDR2 SVGAGI. The CDR3 runs to 13 residues. Trimming stripped 7 bases from V and 6 bases from J, with 14 bases between. This chain's CDR3 is CASNKGGLDTQYF. The CDR3 DNA reads TGTGCCAGCAATAAGGGGGGGCTCGATACGCAGTATTTT.